This T cell receptor (beta chain) is drawn from a study of blood T cell repertoires in COVID-19. Study-wide context: From T cells, B-cell-depleted T cells, or PBMCs came the material, which was cDNA or gDNA.

This CDR3 has 13 amino acids. V gave up 5 bases and J gave up 4 bases; unmatched junction bases: 3. CDR1 WNHNN and CDR2 SYGVQD come from the germline V gene (reference sequence). In the authors' methods: Reference gene primer amplification yielded estimated nucleated cell counts. Measured with immunoSEQ multiplex PCR; TCRdb has only the in-frame clones, and not every one. Clone size and the V and J calls come from that table; the DNA yielded D and trimming. The sample shows about 29,000 clones, roughly nine tenths of them seen only once. V is TRBV10-1 and J is TRBJ2-5; 8 bases align to TRBD1. The sequence was collected from a human donor with active COVID-19. The donor label of this sample is uncertain. Sequencing was carried out using peripheral blood. CDR3 bases: TGCGCCAGCAGTAAGACAGGGGCAGAGACCCAGTACTTC. Translated, it gives CASSKTGAETQYF.